The 31 T cell receptor beta chains below all came from one sample that was sequenced in a study of post-analysis software for immune sequencing data. Broader study findings: About 5 TRBV segments were significantly more frequent in patients than in controls. TRBV5-6, TRBV5-1 and TRBV20-1 were among these segments.

No antigens are known for them. cDNA libraries of TCR beta carried unique molecular identifiers. TCRdb ran MiXCR on the PCR reads and lists one entry per CDR3 protein. The sample records 380,000 or so distinct CDR3 sequences, roughly 36% being singletons. Input material: blood. The receptors here all came from a girl under 18 with multiple sclerosis.

V usage is TRBV29-1 and J usage is TRBJ1-2; 7 nucleotides match TRBD1. V was pared by 7 bases and J by 4 bases, with 9 bases of the junction left unmatched. This CDR3 has 13 amino acids. The germline V gene encodes CDR1 SQVTM and CDR2 ANQGSEA. CDR3 sequence (DNA): TGCAGCGGCCGAACAGGGGATAGCTATGGCTACACCTTC. It codes for CSGRTGDSYGYTF.

J is TRBJ2-7 and V is TRBV6-2 or TRBV6-3; D possibly uses TRBD1 or TRBD2 (5 bases each). This CDR3 comprises 14 residues. Germline lookup yields CDR1 MNHEY and CDR2 SVGEGT. Trimming cost V 6 bases and J 1 base, with 13 bases left between them. The CDR3 reads CASRYRDRSYEQYF. CDR3 DNA: TGTGCCAGCAGGTATAGGGACCGATCCTACGAGCAGTACTTC.

V and J are TRBV7-9 and TRBJ2-7, with TRBD1 matching over 9 bases. The CDR3 has 15 residues. The junction had 7 bases not matched to a gene; V was cut back by 1 base and J by 6 bases. Germline V gives CDR1 SEHNR, CDR2 FQNEAQ (reference sequence). Here the CDR3 reads CASSLGGQGGGEQYF. CDR3 in DNA: TGTGCCAGCAGCTTAGGGGGACAGGGAGGAGGCGAGCAGTACTTC.

The rearrangement uses TRBV15 and TRBJ1-1; D is unresolved. The CDR3 runs to 15 residues. In germline, CDR1 is LNHNV, CDR2 YYDKDF (reference sequence). The V gene lost 0 bases and the J gene lost 9 bases, with 17 bases spanning the gap. CDR3 amino acids: CATSRDKHSNSKAFF. DNA of the CDR3: TGTGCCACCAGCAGAGATAAACACTCGAACAGTAAAGCTTTCTTT. Full variable domain (missing parts from reference TRBV15 and TRBJ1-1): DAMVIQNPRYQVTQFGKPVTLSCSQTLNHNVMYWYQQKSSQAPKLLFHYYDKDFNNEADTPDNFQSRRPNTSFCFLDIRSPGLGDTAMYLCATSRDKHSNSKAFFGQGTRLTVV.

This clonotype was seen more than once but under ten times. The rearrangement links TRBV7-2 to TRBJ2-5; D is perhaps TRBD2 (6 bases). CDR1 is SGHTA, CDR2 FQGNSA, per germline. This CDR3 is built from 14 residues. The V end lost 3 bases, the J end lost 0 bases, and 8 bases lay between the germline ends. DNA for the CDR3: TGTGCCAGCAGCTTGGGACTCCACCAAGAGACCCAGTACTTC. Its translation: CASSLGLHQETQYF. Together with reference TRBV7-2 and TRBJ2-5, the CDR3 gives the full variable domain: GAGVSQSPSNKVTEKGKDVELRCDPISGHTALYWYRQSLGQGLEFLIYFQGNSAPDKSGLPSDRFSAERTGGSVSTLTIQRTQQEDSAVYLCASSLGLHQETQYFGPGTRLLVL.

For this clonotype: The junction and the germline gene differ at one end; a read error may be behind it. J is TRBJ2-7 and V is TRBV20-1; 11 bases are shared with TRBD2. The J call may be faulty, since TRBJ2-5 better matches the DNA end. Germline assignment: CDR1 DFQATT and CDR2 SNEGSKA (reference sequence). The CDR3 covers 16 residues. The CDR3 protein is CSVRGRETSGAETQYF. Written as DNA, the CDR3 is TGCAGTGTTAGAGGGAGAGAGACTAGCGGGGCAGAGACCCAGTACTTC.

The chain carries TRBV6-6 and TRBJ1-3, with D perhaps TRBD1 (6 bases). Germline assignment: CDR1 MNHNY and CDR2 SVGAGI (reference sequence). Trimming removed 5 bases at V and 1 base at J, with 9 bases between. This CDR3 is 14 amino acids long. CDR3 sequence: CASSVGQSGNTIYF. The CDR3 DNA reads as TGTGCCAGCAGTGTCGGACAGTCTGGAAACACCATATATTTT.

This clonotype showed up many times. One end of the junction does not line up with germline, which may come from a read error. This chain uses TRBV5-1 with TRBJ2-3, with D possibly matching TRBD2 (6 bases). CDR1 is SGHRS and CDR2 is YFSETQ in the germline V gene. The CDR3 extends over 15 amino acids. CDR3 bases: TGTGCCAGCAGCTTAGGAGGGGTTAGCACAGATACGCAGTATTTT. It is translated as CASSLGGVSTDTQYF.

This clonotype was seen a handful of times. This chain connects TRBV6-5 to TRBJ2-5; D possibly corresponds to TRBD2 (6 bases). The CDR3 runs to 13 residues. The germline V and J ends were trimmed by 4 bases and 5 bases, with 11 bases remaining between them. Germline V gene data show CDR1 as MNHEY and CDR2 as SVGAGI. The CDR3 nucleotides are TGTGCCAGCAGTTCGGGACTGTGGGAGACCCAGTACTTC. Protein sequence: CASSSGLWETQYF.

The genes are TRBV29-1 and TRBJ1-2; the D gene is possibly TRBD1 (6 bases). The V end lost 5 bases, the J end lost 4 bases, and 17 bases lay between the germline ends. This CDR3 region has 14 residues. Germline CDR1 SQVTM, CDR2 ANQGSEA. In nucleotides, the CDR3 is TGCAGCGTTACCGAAACACAGGGTATCTATGGCTACACCTTC. Amino acids: CSVTETQGIYGYTF.

The V and J genes are TRBV10-3 and TRBJ1-4; 7 bases are shared with TRBD1. J was trimmed by 5 bases and V by 2 bases; bases with no gene match: 2. CDR3 length: 14 amino acids. Per the germline V gene, CDR1 is ENHRY and CDR2 is SYGVKD. CDR3 sequence: CAISEGQANEKLFF. The CDR3 DNA follows: TGTGCCATCAGTGAGGGACAGGCCAATGAAAAACTGTTTTTT.

The chain combines TRBV12-3 or TRBV12-4 with TRBJ2-1; TRBD2 agrees at 8 bases. The CDR3 runs to 14 residues. V was clipped by 8 bases and J by 0 bases; unmatched bases: 3. The CDR3 spells CASSGGGSYNEQFF. As DNA, the CDR3 is TGTGCCAGCTCGGGAGGGGGCTCCTACAATGAGCAGTTCTTC.

This clonotype has a count of ten or more. In nucleotides, the CDR3 is TGCAGTGCCCCTGCCGGAGGGGGGATAAATCCACCCCTCCACTTT. Translating gives CSAPAGGGINPPLHF. The rearrangement uses TRBV20-1 and TRBJ1-6; a weak D match, TRBD1 (6 bases). In germline, CDR1 is DFQATT, CDR2 SNEGSKA (reference sequence). Trimming cost V 6 bases and J 11 bases, with 23 bases left between them. CDR3 length: 15 amino acids.

The rearrangement uses TRBV5-1 and TRBJ2-7; D might be TRBD2 (7 bases). This CDR3 has 18 amino acids. V was cut by 1 base and J by 2 bases, with 22 bases left in between. Per the germline V gene, CDR1 is SGHRS and CDR2 is YFSETQ. The CDR3 coding sequence is TGCGCCAGCAGCTTGTCGGGGGCGGGAGTATTGTTCCCCTACGAGCAGTACTTC. The encoded protein is CASSLSGAGVLFPYEQYF.

Only a few counts were recorded for this clonotype. The chain links TRBV29-1 to TRBJ2-6, with D uncertain. Trimming took 6 bases from V and 0 from J, leaving 9 bases between them. CDR1 and CDR2 (germline): SQVTM, ANQGSEA. This CDR3 contains 14 residues. The CDR3 protein is CSVVLYSGANVLTF. In DNA, the CDR3 is TGCAGCGTCGTCCTTTACTCTGGGGCCAACGTCCTGACTTTC.

This chain uses TRBV5-1 with TRBJ2-3; D call uncertain. The germline CDR1 and CDR2 sequences are SGHRS and YFSETQ. The germline V and J ends were trimmed by 1 base and 2 bases, with 8 bases remaining between them. This CDR3 comprises 14 residues. CDR3 protein: CASSLLLSTDTQYF. CDR3 sequence (DNA): TGCGCCAGCAGCTTGCTACTGTCCACAGATACGCAGTATTTT.

This clonotype was seen ten or more times. The chain has TRBV20-1 and TRBJ2-3; D ambiguous. This CDR3 has 14 amino acids. Trimming shortened V by 1 base and J by 0 bases, and 8 bases separated the two germline ends. CDR1 DFQATT and CDR2 SNEGSKA come from the germline V gene (reference sequence). CDR3 residues: CSARVDGSTDTQYF. The CDR3 DNA is TGCAGTGCTAGAGTGGACGGGAGCACAGATACGCAGTATTTT.

This clonotype turned up a few times. The rearrangement links TRBV14 to TRBJ2-3, with D perhaps TRBD2 (6 bases). The V end lost 2 bases, the J end lost 6 bases, and 12 bases lay between the germline ends. Germline-derived CDR1 and CDR2 are SGHDN and FVKESK. The CDR3 runs to 14 residues. The CDR3, as DNA: TGTGCCAGCAGCCAATGGGGGGTTACCGATACGCAGTATTTT. This encodes CASSQWGVTDTQYF.

Ten or more counts support this clonotype. An end of the junction does not agree with germline; a read error may underlie this. The genes are TRBV7-7 and TRBJ2-5; TRBD1 aligns across 10 bases. CDR3 length equals 16 residues. Germline V gene lookup returns CDR1 SSHAT and CDR2 FNYEAQ (reference sequence). The CDR3 sequence is CASSSGDRGSQETQYF. CDR3 nucleotide sequence: TGTGCTAGCAGCTCAGGGGACAGGGGTAGTCAAGAGACCCAGTACTTC.

This clonotype has at least ten counts. V usage is TRBV29-1 and J usage is TRBJ2-5; 8 bases fit TRBD1. The CDR3 loop spans 13 amino acids. The germline V gene has CDR1 SQVTM and CDR2 ANQGSEA. V was pared by 3 bases and J by 2 bases, with 2 bases of the junction left unmatched. As DNA, the CDR3 is TGCAGCGTTGATCAGGGGGCTCAAGAGACCCAGTACTTC. It is translated as CSVDQGAQETQYF.

In this sample, this clonotype turned up a few times. The J gene is TRBJ2-2, the V gene TRBV6-4; D remains ambiguous. This CDR3 contains 13 residues. CDR1 and CDR2 (germline): MRHNA, SNTAGT. The V end lost 5 bases, the J end lost 6 bases, and 10 bases lay between the germline ends. In DNA form, the CDR3 reads TGTGCCAGCAGTCCCACAAGGGCCGGGGAGCTGTTTTTT. It translates to CASSPTRAGELFF.

This clonotype showed up just a few times. This chain links TRBV4-2 with TRBJ1-5, with no clear D. Germline CDR1 is LGHNA and CDR2 is YNFKEQ. Trimming pared 0 bases from V and 3 bases from J, leaving 9 bases between. The CDR3 is 15 amino acids. CDR3 sequence reads: CASSQDLQINQPQHF. The CDR3 nucleotides read TGTGCCAGCAGCCAAGATTTACAGATCAATCAGCCCCAGCATTTT.

The chain is built from TRBV13 and TRBJ2-5; 7 bases map to TRBD2. Near its end, the DNA agrees better with TRBJ2-1, so the J call may be wrong. This CDR3 contains 17 residues. Germline V gene sequence: CDR1 PRHDT, CDR2 FYEKMQ (reference sequence). The CDR3 region is CASSLVPASGGALGQFF. CDR3 in DNA: TGTGCCAGCAGCTTAGTTCCTGCTAGCGGTGGGGCATTGGGGCAGTTCTTC.

The chain links TRBV1 to TRBJ2-7; whether TRBD1, the table's D call, matches the DNA was not checked. TRBV1 is noted as a pseudogene. This CDR3 has 16 amino acids. CDR3 sequence: CTSSHMGDSIYYEQYF. CDR3 nucleotides: TGCACCAGCAGCCATATGGGGGACAGCATCTACTACGAGCAGTACTTC.

The chain links TRBV27 to TRBJ2-1; D gene ambiguous. Trimming took off 2 bases at V and 4 bases at J, with 9 bases between the two ends. The V gene's germline CDR1 is MNHEY and CDR2 SMNVEV (reference sequence). This CDR3 has 14 residues. CDR3 nucleotides: TGTGCCAGCAGTTTAGCAAGGAGTTACAATGAGCAGTTCTTC. It specifies CASSLARSYNEQFF.

The chain combines TRBV10-3 with TRBJ1-1; possibly TRBD1 for D (5 bases). The germline V gene has CDR1 ENHRY and CDR2 SYGVKD. This CDR3 has 13 amino acids. Trimming removed 6 bases at V and 1 base at J, with 9 bases between. CDR3 loop: CAIRDSENTEAFF. In DNA, the CDR3 is TGTGCCATCAGAGACAGTGAGAACACTGAAGCTTTCTTT.

V is TRBV10-2 and J is TRBJ2-3, with 7 bases fitting TRBD2. The CDR3 covers 13 residues. Trimming removed 0 bases from V and 7 bases from J; junction bases left unmatched: 1. Looked up from germline, CDR1 is WSHSY and CDR2 is SAAADI. CDR3 region: CASSESGGNTQYF. In DNA, the CDR3 is TGCGCCAGCAGTGAGTCGGGGGGGAATACGCAGTATTTT.

This clonotype turned up a few times. The chain has TRBV2 and TRBJ2-7, with 16 bases matching TRBD2. Trimming took 0 bases from V and 4 from J; bases not matched to a gene: 6. Germline V gene lookup returns CDR1 SNHLY and CDR2 FYNNEI. This CDR3 is 18 amino acids long. The CDR3 DNA reads as TGTGCCAGCAGTGAAGCTACCGGGACTAGCGGGGGGGCTTACGAGCAGTACTTC. Translation gives CASSEATGTSGGAYEQYF.

This sequence joins TRBV6-5 and TRBJ2-7; 9 positions match TRBD1. The CDR3 loop spans 16 amino acids. V shed 2 bases, J shed 3 bases, and the junction held 8 bases outside the gene matches. The V gene's germline CDR1 is MNHEY and CDR2 SVGAGI. Here the CDR3 reads CASSYTGGAEDYEQYF. As DNA, the CDR3 is TGTGCCAGCAGTTACACAGGGGGCGCTGAAGACTACGAGCAGTACTTC.

The chain is built from TRBV6-1 and TRBJ1-2; D is possibly TRBD1 (6 bases). Trimming shortened V by 7 bases and J by 1 base, and 22 bases separated the two germline ends. CDR3 length equals 17 residues. Per germline, CDR1 MNHNS and CDR2 SASEGT. The CDR3 sequence is CASTSKKGQKINYGYTF. CDR3 nucleotides: TGTGCCAGCACCTCCAAGAAAGGACAGAAAATTAACTATGGCTACACCTTC.

Only a few counts were recorded for this clonotype. The genes are TRBV9 and TRBJ2-3, with TRBD2 matching over 12 bases. V gave up 3 bases and J gave up 5 bases; unmatched junction bases: 13. Germline CDR1 reads SGDLS; CDR2 reads YYNGEE. The CDR3 totals 18 residues. The CDR3 sequence is CASSDGPPTSGGEDTQYF. Written as DNA, the CDR3 is TGTGCCAGCAGCGATGGGCCCCCGACTAGCGGGGGAGAAGATACGCAGTATTTT.